A selection of T cell receptor beta chains follows, all from one sample in a study of graft-versus-host responses after intestinal transplantation. Repertoires were generated with immunoSEQ multiplex PCR, while TCRdb's copy carries only in-frame clones and drops some. The data contain about 82,000 clones, approximately 89% of them singletons. Their antigens are not known. The sequenced sample was unstimulated CD4+ T cells sorted from spleen or lymph node cells, obtained before transplant. The receptors come from a human donor who was the organ donor for an intestinal transplant. CDR3s include the opening cysteine and the closing phenylalanine or tryptophan. The D gene is left open where the match is weak. The size field is filled for only some rows; it gives once, few, many or a size class.

TRBV5-6	TRBJ2-1	TRBD2	NA	CASSLIAGTNNEQFF
TRBV6-5	TRBJ1-4	TRBD1	NA	CASSYTTGFEKLFF
TRBV18	TRBJ1-1	NA	NA	CASSPRGGPEAFF
TRBV11-3	TRBJ2-7	TRBD1	NA	CASSSDRQSTYEQYF
TRBV5-1	TRBJ1-6	NA	NA	CASSLEVGGQGSPLHF
TRBV29-1	TRBJ1-2	TRBD1	once	CSVSGGTGNNGYTF
TRBV10-3	TRBJ2-2	NA	NA	CAISEGGGTENTGELFF
TRBV28	TRBJ2-1	TRBD2	NA	CASGEGTSGSKFF
TRBV7-9	TRBJ2-1	TRBD2	NA	CASSIAGGPRSYNEQFF
TRBV18	TRBJ2-1	NA	NA	CASSSGLAVPNEQFF
TRBV12-5	TRBJ2-3	TRBD1	NA	CASGLGQGTDTQYF
TRBV10-2	TRBJ2-3	NA	NA	CASSEGPDTQYF
TRBV5-1	TRBJ2-7	TRBD2	NA	CASSPRLAGVHYEQYF
TRBV10-1	TRBJ1-6	NA	NA	CASSPGNTISPLHF
TRBV5-1	TRBJ2-1	TRBD2	NA	CASSLALLTSVINEQFF
TRBV29-1	TRBJ2-3	NA	NA	CSVERLVSDTQYF
TRBV5-1	TRBJ2-7	NA	NA	CASSLALMMNEQYF
TRBV19	TRBJ2-7	TRBD2	NA	CASSIASGASYEQYF
TRBV5-1	TRBJ2-3	TRBD2	NA	CASSLGGTSGSEADTQYF
TRBV7-3	TRBJ2-2	TRBD1	NA	CASSFLGQGARTGELFF
TRBV10-3	TRBJ2-1	TRBD2	NA	CAINPSGKIYNEQFF
TRBV2	TRBJ2-3	TRBD2	NA	CASTPGLAGDTDTQYF
TRBV19	TRBJ2-2	NA	NA	CASSIIQRNTGELFF
TRBV27	TRBJ2-7	NA	NA	CASSLSGQPTSSYEQYF
TRBV20-1	TRBJ2-5	NA	NA	CSARVQETQYF
TRBV5-1	TRBJ2-1	TRBD1	NA	CASSLGGTGGNEQFF
TRBV7-3	TRBJ2-3	TRBD2	NA	CASSVSGGDPDTQYF
TRBV7-9	TRBJ2-7	TRBD1	NA	CASSFRTGLYEQYF
TRBV29-1	TRBJ1-2	NA	NA	CSVDYPGRNYGYTF
TRBV6-1	TRBJ2-5	NA	NA	CASSEARETQYF
TRBV7-9	TRBJ2-1	TRBD2	NA	CASTPLADYNEQFF
TRBV11-2	TRBJ1-4	NA	NA	CASSFWGPNEKLFF
TRBV6-1	TRBJ1-2	NA	NA	CASTRGSYGYTF
TRBV27	TRBJ1-2	NA	NA	CASSSRFLGGYTF
TRBV11-3	TRBJ2-3	NA	once	CASSFRSGSTDTQYF
TRBV6-6	TRBJ2-5	NA	NA	CASSYLSARETQYF
TRBV19	TRBJ2-1	TRBD2	NA	CASRAGGTRKFNEQFF
TRBV5-6	TRBJ1-1	TRBD1	NA	CASSLWDRGLGTEAFF
TRBV30	TRBJ1-6	NA	NA	CAWRGVGFSPLHF
TRBV29-1	TRBJ1-2	NA	NA	CSVRQANYGYTF
TRBV18	TRBJ2-7	NA	NA	CASSPNPSVHEQYF
TRBV2	TRBJ1-2	TRBD1	NA	CASRGTGQGAGGYTF
TRBV5-4	TRBJ2-3	TRBD1	NA	CASSSGQGTDTQYF
TRBV6-5	TRBJ2-5	TRBD1	once	CASSYDRGPETQYF
TRBV27	TRBJ2-1	TRBD2	NA	CASSLSLAGNSYNEQFF
TRBV10-3	TRBJ1-2	NA	NA	CAISESGDGYTF
TRBV5-5	TRBJ1-1	NA	NA	CASSYAAGQNTEAFF
TRBV19	TRBJ1-2	NA	NA	CASSLRVAKPTSNYGYTF
TRBV5-4	TRBJ2-7	TRBD2	once	CASSWGASGSSYEQYF
TRBV7-7	TRBJ2-5	TRBD2	NA	CASSLVLAGGGTQYF
TRBV28	TRBJ2-7	TRBD1	NA	CASSLPDRVASYEQYF
TRBV5-4	TRBJ2-5	TRBD2	NA	CASSLAYRTSGEETQYF
TRBV28	TRBJ1-2	NA	NA	CASTIGQPLYGYTF
TRBV28	TRBJ2-4	TRBD1	NA	CASSSPPGGINIQYF